There are a few counts of the clone carrying this T cell receptor beta chain. Its target is not known. The CDR3 goes on 3 residues after the read ends, and that part is filled in from the germline J gene. The sample comes from a study of T cell clonality in common variable immunodeficiency. Study-level points and caveats: CVID subjects shared fewer TCRbeta clones than healthy controls did. Fewer deletions and N-nucleotide insertions were reportedly seen in common variable immunodeficiency TCR beta sequences. TCRbeta clonality was increased in CVID versus healthy controls.

V shed 4 bases, J shed 6 bases, and the junction held 8 bases outside the gene matches. CDR3 length equals 15 residues. The V gene's germline CDR1 is SGHRS and CDR2 YFSETQ. Diagnosis required reduced IgG, IgA and/or IgM with specific antibody deficiency. Some clones are missing from TCRdb's copy, which holds only in-frame ones; the method was immunoSEQ multiplex PCR. The sample holds about 20,000 clones, and no clone turns up only once. The source material was peripheral blood mononuclear cells. The V gene is TRBV5-1, the J gene TRBJ2-3; 10 bases are shared with TRBD1. The sequence was collected from a human donor with common variable immunodeficiency. The CDR3 DNA, read in part, is TGCGCCAGCAGCACGGGGACAGGGGTTGCGGATACG. Residues: CASSTGTGVADT. The complete CDR3 sequence is CASSTGTGVADTQYF.